These 17 T cell receptor beta chains were sequenced from one sample in a study of T cells expressing NK-cell markers. TCRdb re-called the 5' RACE reads; every CDR3 protein appears as one record, without DNA. The sample has roughly 160,000 distinct CDR3 sequences. Sequences were obtained from blood T cells: a sorted CD56 or NKG2C T cell subset, CD4+ or CD8+ T cells, or bulk PBMC T cells (not recorded which). Receptors were obtained from a woman aged 18 to 75 in good health.

The J gene is TRBJ1-5, the V gene TRBV27; lacking DNA, the TRBD1 call made by TCRdb goes unchecked. This CDR3 comprises 15 residues. CDR1 and CDR2 from the germline V gene are MNHEY and SMNVEV (reference sequence). CDR3 in amino acids: CASSLSRDSNQPQHF.

The V call is TRBV9, the J call TRBJ2-1; lacking DNA, the TRBD1 call made by TCRdb goes unchecked. Germline V gene sequence: CDR1 SGDLS, CDR2 YYNGEE. The length of the CDR3 is 14 residues. CDR3 protein: CASSQIGAYNEQFF.

The chain joins TRBV27 to TRBJ1-4; the D call of TRBD1 rests on TCRdb alone, since no DNA is present to check it. The CDR3 runs 14 residues. Germline V gene lookup returns CDR1 MNHEY and CDR2 SMNVEV (reference sequence). CDR3 amino acids: CASSPGTGEEKLFF.

The chain links TRBV27 to TRBJ1-4; TCRdb reports TRBD1, a call that lacks DNA to check it against. CDR1 is MNHEY, CDR2 SMNVEV, per germline (reference sequence). The CDR3 covers 14 residues. CDR3 in amino acids: CASSSDRGAEKLFF.

The chain couples TRBV7-8 to TRBJ2-2; TCRdb picks TRBD2, but there is no DNA to check that call. The V gene's germline CDR1 is SGHVS and CDR2 FQNEAQ. The CDR3 spans 16 residues. The CDR3 sequence is CASSFYSGSNTGELFF.

The genes are TRBV20-1 and TRBJ2-7; the D call of TRBD2 rests on TCRdb alone, since no DNA is present to check it. CDR3 length equals 14 residues. CDR1 is DFQATT, CDR2 SNEGSKA, per germline (reference sequence). The chain's CDR3 is CSARDQRGAYEQYF.

This sequence joins TRBV20-1 and TRBJ1-4; the D call from TCRdb, TRBD1, cannot be confirmed without DNA. The germline V gene encodes CDR1 DFQATT and CDR2 SNEGSKA (reference sequence). The CDR3 runs 14 residues. The chain's CDR3 is CSARSGQGGEKLFF.

The rearrangement joins TRBV7-7 to TRBJ2-5; the D call from TCRdb, TRBD1, cannot be confirmed without DNA. Germline V gives CDR1 SSHAT, CDR2 FNYEAQ (reference sequence). The CDR3 is 15 residues long. CDR3 residues: CASSRTGGARETQYF.

The chain links TRBV11-2 to TRBJ1-6; the TCRdb D gene call, TRBD1, has no DNA to confirm it. Germline V CDR1 and CDR2: SGHAT, FQNNGV. The CDR3 is 14 residues long. The CDR3 spells CASSSTTRGSPLHF.

The CDR3 protein is CASSLRNPPGQTYEQYF. The V call is TRBV3-1, the J call TRBJ2-7; the TRBD1 assignment by TCRdb is unverifiable without DNA. Germline lookup yields CDR1 LGHDT and CDR2 YNNKEL (reference sequence). The CDR3 extends over 17 amino acids.

CDR3 sequence reads: CASRGGGHNSPLHF. The chain combines TRBV12-3 or TRBV12-4 with TRBJ1-6. This CDR3 region has 14 residues.

The chain links TRBV4-1 to TRBJ1-2; the TRBD1 assignment by TCRdb is unverifiable without DNA. Germline CDR1 and CDR2: MGHRA and YSYEKL. The CDR3 is 16 residues long. Here the CDR3 reads CASSQGGLTGTYGYTF.

CDR3 sequence: CSALRFQETQYF. This rearrangement joins TRBV20-1 to TRBJ2-5. The CDR3 has 12 residues. Germline lookup yields CDR1 DFQATT and CDR2 SNEGSKA (reference sequence).

This rearrangement joins TRBV20-1 to TRBJ2-7; the TRBD1 assignment by TCRdb is unverifiable without DNA. CDR1 and CDR2 (germline): DFQATT, SNEGSKA (reference sequence). This CDR3 has 16 amino acids. This CDR3 is CSGFPTGKPPSYEQYF.

The V call is TRBV27, the J call TRBJ2-7; TCRdb's D gene call, TRBD2, goes unchecked for lack of DNA. The length of the CDR3 is 15 residues. Germline loops: CDR1 MNHEY, CDR2 SMNVEV (reference sequence). CDR3 in amino acids: CASSQRGEGLYEQYF.

This chain uses TRBV5-5 with TRBJ2-7. The CDR3 covers 14 residues. The V gene's germline CDR1 is SGHKS and CDR2 YYEKEE (reference sequence). The CDR3 sequence is CASSFTTSPYEQYF.

V and J are TRBV20-1 and TRBJ1-5; TCRdb returns TRBD1, unconfirmable since there is no DNA. The CDR3 is 14 residues long. Germline V gene sequence: CDR1 DFQATT, CDR2 SNEGSKA (reference sequence). The CDR3 sequence: CSAPGQGSSQPQHF.